This T cell receptor (beta chain) was obtained from a study of blood T cell repertoires in COVID-19. At the level of the study: Specimens from acute and convalescent COVID-19 originated in the United States, Italy and Spain. Nucleic acid was either cDNA or gDNA, and it came from T cells, B-cell-depleted T cells, or PBMCs.

Study processing details: Reference gene primer amplification gave estimated nucleated cell counts. Profiling relied on immunoSEQ multiplex PCR, and the TCRdb table lists in-frame clones only, not all of them. The DNA gave D and trimming, while V, J and clone size come from that table. The data show about 47,000 clones, with approximately 91% seen just once and around 2.7% held by the top ten. The source of this sequence is a man aged 45 to 65 with active COVID-19. Material for sequencing was peripheral blood.

The CDR3 DNA reads TGTGCCAGCAGCGGGACTAGCGGGGGTTATGAGCAGTTCTTC. Amino acids: CASSGTSGGYEQFF. The chain combines TRBV6-5 with TRBJ2-1; 14 bases line up with TRBD2. Germline V gene sequence: CDR1 MNHEY, CDR2 SVGAGI. V lost 6 bases, J lost 8 bases, and 3 bases stayed unmatched. This CDR3 has 14 amino acids.